The rows below give T cell receptor beta chains drawn from one sample of a study of T cell responses to AZD1222 COVID-19 vaccine. Some clones are missing from TCRdb's copy, which holds only in-frame ones; the method was immunoSEQ multiplex PCR. The table records over 85,000 clones, under 95% of them present only once. Material: peripheral blood, obtained on day 0 of AZD1222 vaccination. The receptors stem from an adult in good health. CDR3s include the opening cysteine and the closing phenylalanine or tryptophan. Each record gives: J gene, D gene, clone size, V gene, CDR3 protein, CDR3 DNA. A D gene is named only where the DNA matches it firmly. Size is omitted from some rows. Given values are once, few, many or a class for expanded clones.

TRBJ2-7 - - TRBV11-2 CASSPSQGGFYEQYF TGTGCCAGCAGCCCCTCGCAGGGGGGTTTCTACGAGCAGTACTTC
TRBJ1-6 - - TRBV2 CASSGQPNSPLHF TGTGCCAGCAGCGGACAGCCTAATTCACCCCTCCACTTT
TRBJ2-7 - once TRBV28 CASSLTGRGYEQYF TGTGCCAGCAGTTTAACCGGCAGGGGTTACGAGCAGTACTTC
TRBJ1-5 - - TRBV28 CASSAPRGQHF TGTGCCAGCAGTGCCCCGCGGGGCCAGCATTTT
TRBJ2-3 TRBD1 - TRBV29-1 CSVATGGSDTQYF TGCAGCGTTGCGACAGGGGGATCAGATACGCAGTATTTT
TRBJ2-3 TRBD2 - TRBV3-1/TRBV3-2 CASSQDLAGVYDTQYF TGTGCCAGCAGCCAAGATCTAGCGGGGGTTTACGATACGCAGTATTTT
TRBJ1-4 - - TRBV30 CAWSVGIATNEKLFF TGTGCCTGGAGTGTAGGGATTGCAACTAATGAAAAACTGTTTTTT
TRBJ1-5 - - TRBV28 CASSFLGRSYF TGTGCCAGCAGTTTTCTGGGACGGTCTTATTTT
TRBJ2-7 - - TRBV5-8 CASSFLTRIEQYF TGTGCCAGCAGCTTCCTGACGAGGATCGAGCAGTACTTC
TRBJ1-5 - - TRBV27 CASSSKPTGNQPQHF TGTGCCAGCAGTTCCAAACCCACAGGGAATCAGCCCCAGCATTTT
TRBJ2-2 - - TRBV6-5 CASTPGVTGELFF TGTGCCAGCACCCCCGGGGTAACCGGGGAGCTGTTTTTT
TRBJ1-2 TRBD1 - TRBV2 CASSVDRGQSGYTF TGTGCCAGCAGTGTGGACAGGGGGCAATCTGGCTACACCTTC
TRBJ1-1 TRBD1 - TRBV6-5 CASSYSGQGNTEAFF TGTGCCAGCAGTTACTCGGGACAGGGGAACACTGAAGCTTTCTTT
TRBJ1-3 - - TRBV21-1 CASSKIPGADTIYF TGTGCCAGCAGCAAAATCCCGGGGGCAGACACCATATATTTT
TRBJ2-7 - - TRBV28 CASSSMGYEQYF TGTGCCAGCAGTTCTATGGGATACGAGCAGTACTTC
TRBJ2-1 - - TRBV5-1 CASSLVSQSNEQFF TGCGCCAGCAGCTTGGTATCGCAGTCAAATGAGCAGTTCTTC
TRBJ2-7 - once TRBV5-1 CASSSGTSYEQYF TGCGCCAGCAGCTCCGGGACCAGTTACGAGCAGTACTTC
TRBJ2-3 - - TRBV11-2 CASSFRSTDTQYF TGTGCCAGCAGCTTTAGGTCCACAGATACGCAGTATTTT
TRBJ2-2 - - TRBV7-9 CASSLGHAVKAGELFF TGTGCCAGCAGCTTGGGGCACGCGGTAAAGGCCGGGGAGCTGTTTTTT
TRBJ1-6 - once TRBV5-1 CASSPGPFRNNSPLHF TGCGCCAGCAGTCCGGGCCCTTTTAGAAATAATTCACCCCTCCACTTT
TRBJ2-3 - medium-sized TRBV6-4 CASSEAGLPDTQYF TGTGCCAGCAGTGAGGCAGGGCTGCCAGATACGCAGTATTTT
TRBJ1-2 - - TRBV29-1 CSVDDSRVNYGYTF TGCAGCGTTGACGATTCCAGGGTAAACTATGGCTACACCTTC
TRBJ2-2 - - TRBV2 CASSVRRTNTGELFF TGTGCCAGCAGTGTACGAAGGACAAACACCGGGGAGCTGTTTTTT
TRBJ1-4 TRBD1 - TRBV4-1 CASSHLTGESEKLFF TGCGCCAGCAGCCACTTGACAGGGGAGTCAGAAAAACTGTTTTTT
TRBJ2-3 TRBD1 once TRBV30 CAWSAGTGEADTQYF TGTGCCTGGAGTGCCGGGACAGGGGAAGCAGATACGCAGTATTTT
TRBJ1-1 - - TRBV11-3 CASSLVGSLMNTEAFF TGTGCCAGCAGCTTAGTGGGGTCCCTTATGAACACTGAAGCTTTCTTT
TRBJ1-2 TRBD1 - TRBV29-1 CSARQGASYGYTF TGCAGCGCCAGACAGGGGGCTAGTTATGGCTACACCTTC
TRBJ2-5 TRBD2 - TRBV11-2 CASSWTSGGTQETQYF TGTGCCAGCAGCTGGACTAGCGGGGGGACCCAAGAGACCCAGTACTTC
TRBJ2-3 - - TRBV5-1 CASSLEADTQYF TGCGCCAGCAGCTTGGAGGCAGATACGCAGTATTTT
TRBJ2-7 TRBD1 - TRBV2 CASSRQGSSYEQYF TGTGCCAGCAGTAGACAGGGAAGCTCCTACGAGCAGTACTTC
TRBJ2-3 - few TRBV11-2 CAVVGTDTQYF TGTGCCGTGGTGGGCACAGATACGCAGTATTTT
TRBJ2-1 TRBD2 - TRBV27 CASSLEAGVLKEQFF TGTGCCAGCAGTTTAGAAGCGGGGGTCCTCAAGGAGCAGTTCTTC
TRBJ2-7 TRBD1 - TRBV29-1 CSVEGGDRGNYEQYF TGCAGCGTTGAAGGGGGGGACAGGGGTAATTACGAGCAGTACTTC
TRBJ1-1 TRBD1 - TRBV11-1 CASSLNGQGNTEAFF TGTGCCAGCAGCTTAAATGGACAGGGGAACACTGAAGCTTTCTTT
TRBJ1-1 TRBD1 once TRBV3-1/TRBV3-2 CASSQPGQGWTEAFF TGTGCCAGCAGCCAACCGGGACAGGGATGGACTGAAGCTTTCTTT
TRBJ2-7 - - TRBV19 CASQGAIEQYF TGTGCCAGTCAAGGGGCGATTGAGCAGTACTTC
TRBJ1-1 - - TRBV6-5 CASSSPGSKNTEAFF TGTGCCAGCAGTTCCCCGGGATCTAAGAACACTGAAGCTTTCTTT
TRBJ1-2 - - TRBV23-1 CASSNQTYGYTF TGCGCCAGCAGTAACCAGACTTATGGCTACACCTTC
TRBJ2-6 - - TRBV9 CASSVVGDSPGANVLTF TGTGCCAGCAGCGTAGTGGGGGATTCCCCTGGGGCCAACGTCCTGACTTTC
TRBJ1-3 - - TRBV11-2 CASSLPPGIYSGNTIYF TGTGCCAGCAGCTTACCCCCGGGAATCTACTCTGGAAACACCATATATTTT
TRBJ2-1 TRBD1 - TRBV5-1 CASSPPGQGPYNEQFF TGCGCCAGCAGCCCGCCGGGACAGGGGCCCTACAATGAGCAGTTCTTC
TRBJ1-2 - - TRBV5-4 CASSSLSGNYGYTF TGTGCCAGCAGCAGCCTTTCGGGTAACTATGGCTACACCTTC
TRBJ1-1 TRBD1 - TRBV11-2 CASSLSGGNEAFF TGTGCCAGCAGCTTATCAGGGGGCAATGAAGCTTTCTTT
TRBJ2-7 TRBD2 - TRBV7-9 CASSLVGSGGRYEQYF TGTGCCAGCAGCTTAGTCGGATCGGGGGGACGCTACGAGCAGTACTTC
TRBJ1-2 - - TRBV4-1 CASSQSWVGLLGYTF TGCGCCAGCAGCCAGTCCTGGGTAGGACTTCTTGGCTACACCTTC